This is a list of T cell receptor beta chains from one sample in a study of chemoradiotherapy in HPV16-positive cancers. Profiling relied on immunoSEQ multiplex PCR, and the TCRdb table lists in-frame clones only, not all of them. This table has approximately 30,000 clones, about 88% appearing once. Sequencing used blood, obtained from a patient who underwent chemoradiotherapy. These receptor sequences come from a human donor with HPV-associated anogenital cancer. Both conserved end residues are part of each CDR3. The D gene is left open where the match is weak. Rows may omit the clone size; those that give it use once, few, many or a size class.

j_call d_call clone_size v_call cdr3_aa
TRBJ2-5 NA NA TRBV9 CASSVATMGPSGTQYF
TRBJ1-1 NA NA TRBV29-1 CSVEDREGMYFENTEAFF
TRBJ2-3 TRBD2 NA TRBV6-1 CASSELAGPDTQYF
TRBJ2-3 TRBD2 NA TRBV7-9 CASSFIAGASGSTDTQYF
TRBJ2-7 NA NA TRBV25-1 CASRDPADTYEQYF
TRBJ1-1 NA few TRBV5-1 CASSLGQGPNEAFF
TRBJ2-5 TRBD1 NA TRBV7-3 CASSETGGREETQYF
TRBJ1-6 NA NA TRBV6-5 CASSYSWQGSSPLHF
TRBJ2-1 TRBD1 once TRBV2 CASSDFWTGDNEQFF
TRBJ2-7 TRBD1 NA TRBV29-1 CSATVGQGTYEQYF
TRBJ2-2 TRBD2 NA TRBV9 CASSPHGLAGGTGELFF
TRBJ2-2 NA NA TRBV28 CASSGLAVRRAPNTGELFF
TRBJ2-1 TRBD2 once TRBV10-3 CAGRTSGGAVYNEQFF
TRBJ2-3 NA once TRBV4-1 CATSEGRDITDTQYF
TRBJ2-7 NA few TRBV4-2 CASSLGVTASYEQYF
TRBJ2-7 TRBD1 NA TRBV5-4 CASSIVPGQGEYEQYF
TRBJ1-5 NA few TRBV6-5 CASSYSSGVDQPQHF
TRBJ1-2 TRBD1 NA TRBV5-1 CASSSGQVETGYTF
TRBJ1-1 NA NA TRBV18 CASSPFPGGTNTEAFF
TRBJ2-5 TRBD1 NA TRBV5-1 CASSLRDSQETQYF
TRBJ2-7 NA once TRBV10-2 CASGKDSRPGEQYF
TRBJ2-2 NA NA TRBV29-1 CSVPLFRGADTGELFF
TRBJ1-1 NA NA TRBV29-1 CSVQVTNTEAFF
TRBJ2-2 NA NA TRBV7-2 CASSSLSTSDTGELFF
TRBJ1-1 TRBD1 NA TRBV6-1 CASSERGQGLTEAFF
TRBJ1-1 NA NA TRBV19 CASSGGRGNTEAFF
TRBJ2-7 TRBD1 NA TRBV7-6 CASSLSDRGGYEQYF
TRBJ1-2 NA NA TRBV6-1 CASFQNYGYTF
TRBJ1-1 NA NA TRBV6-5 CASSSGARNTEAFF
TRBJ1-1 NA NA TRBV6-5 CASSYLQGGVVVAFF
TRBJ2-4 NA NA TRBV2 CASSDAALAKNIQYF
TRBJ2-5 NA NA TRBV7-3 CASSLSKGETQYF
TRBJ2-7 NA NA TRBV21-1 CASSKEAGPSSYYEQYF
TRBJ1-6 TRBD1 NA TRBV4-2 CASSQEYGTGYNSPLHF
TRBJ1-6 NA NA TRBV5-1 CASSFDSYNSPLHF
TRBJ2-1 NA NA TRBV7-8 CASSLASAGVNEQFF
TRBJ1-1 NA NA TRBV4-1 CASSQGGLNTEAFF
TRBJ2-7 NA NA TRBV7-9 CASSAVSYEQYF
TRBJ1-2 TRBD1 NA TRBV19 CASSISGTGPLQYGYTF
TRBJ2-3 NA NA TRBV4-2 CASSREQGTGSTDTQYF
TRBJ1-4 NA NA TRBV2 CASSDNYRPNEKLFF
TRBJ1-2 NA NA TRBV15 CATSRVDNNYGYTF
TRBJ2-4 NA NA TRBV5-1 CASSLGTDGAKNIQYF
TRBJ1-2 NA NA TRBV5-8 CASSLILRNYGYTF
TRBJ1-6 NA few TRBV18 CASSRTTGTTRSPLHF
TRBJ2-5 TRBD1 NA TRBV6-5 CASTRQGLEETQYF
TRBJ1-5 TRBD1 NA TRBV6-6 CASSGQGGNQPQHF
TRBJ2-1 NA NA TRBV21-1 CASSKEGFGNEQFF
TRBJ1-6 NA NA TRBV6-5 CASSFVGYNSPLHF
TRBJ2-7 TRBD2 few TRBV2 CAGGLAVTYEQYF
TRBJ2-3 NA once TRBV5-1 CASSSSTDTQYF
TRBJ2-7 TRBD1 NA TRBV7-2 CASSLYPAGRGYEQYF
TRBJ2-1 NA NA TRBV11-1 CASSHTPGSSYNEQFF
TRBJ2-7 NA large TRBV4-1 CASSLSRDEQYF
TRBJ2-1 NA once TRBV28 CATRGVNSYNEQFF
TRBJ1-2 NA NA TRBV7-3 CASSLSLGTGLIDGYTF
TRBJ1-2 NA NA TRBV19 CASSMSRGEYGYTF
TRBJ2-1 NA once TRBV12-1 CASSSDRVAEQFF